This T cell receptor beta chain was documented in a study of graft-versus-host responses after intestinal transplantation. In the study overall: The transplants performed in recipients were multivisceral, liver-intestinal, or isolated intestinal. Tacrolimus and steroids were given for around three years to all recipients after anti-thymocyte globulin induction. Study results and caveats: Allografts of one patient group, those with graft-donor T cell macrochimerism, had high graft-versus-host to host-versus-graft clonal ratios.

Note on this clone: No antigen is known for it.

Sequenced by immunoSEQ multiplex PCR; TCRdb stores in-frame clones only, minus some. The data contain 85,000 to 100,000 clones, approximately 90% of them singletons. With 8 bases clipped from V and 9 bases from J, the junction kept 12 bases outside the gene matches. Germline V gene sequence: CDR1 MDHEN, CDR2 SYDVKM. This CDR3 has 14 residues. The receptor was derived from a human donor who received an intestinal transplant. This specimen was unstimulated CD4+ T cells sorted from spleen or lymph node cells, taken before intestinal transplant. The chain combines TRBV28 with TRBJ2-7, with 11 bases fitting TRBD1. The CDR3 loop is CASRPGQGGRGQYF. CDR3 nucleotide sequence: TGTGCCAGCCGTCCGGGACAGGGGGGTCGGGGGCAGTACTTC.